This T cell receptor beta chain is from a study of blood T cell repertoires in COVID-19. Here immunoSEQ multiplex PCR was the method, and the copy in TCRdb shows in-frame clones only, minus some. The data contain around 320,000 clones, around 90% of them singletons. The trim removed 5 bases at V and 2 bases at J, leaving 6 bases unmatched. This CDR3 contains 15 residues. Per the germline V gene, CDR1 is LNHDA and CDR2 is SQIVND (reference sequence). This TCR derives from a man younger than 35 with active or convalescent COVID-19. The sequencing sample was made of peripheral blood. The chain has TRBV19 and TRBJ2-3; 8 bases are a match to TRBD2. The CDR3 DNA sequence: TGTGCCAGTAGTCGGACTAGCTCTAACACAGATACGCAGTATTTT. This translates into CASSRTSSNTDTQYF. The full variable domain, with the rest looked up from reference TRBV19 and TRBJ2-3, is DGGITQSPKYLFRKEGQNVTLSCEQNLNHDAMYWYRQDPGQGLRLIYYSQIVNDFQKGDIAEGYSVSREKKESFPLTVTSAQKNPTAFYLCASSRTSSNTDTQYFGPGTRLTVL.